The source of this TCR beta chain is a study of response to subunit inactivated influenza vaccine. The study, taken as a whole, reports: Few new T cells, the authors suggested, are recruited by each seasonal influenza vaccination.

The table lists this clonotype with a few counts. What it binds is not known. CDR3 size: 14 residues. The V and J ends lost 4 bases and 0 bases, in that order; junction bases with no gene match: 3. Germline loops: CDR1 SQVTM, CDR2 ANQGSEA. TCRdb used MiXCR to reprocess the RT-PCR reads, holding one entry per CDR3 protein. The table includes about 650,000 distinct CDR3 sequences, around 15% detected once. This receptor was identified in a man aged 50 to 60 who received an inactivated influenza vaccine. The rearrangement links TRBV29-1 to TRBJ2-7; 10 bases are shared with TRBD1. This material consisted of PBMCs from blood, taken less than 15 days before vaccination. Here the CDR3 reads CSVGGDRGSYEQYF. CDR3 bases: TGCAGCGTTGGGGGGGACAGGGGCTCCTACGAGCAGTACTTC.